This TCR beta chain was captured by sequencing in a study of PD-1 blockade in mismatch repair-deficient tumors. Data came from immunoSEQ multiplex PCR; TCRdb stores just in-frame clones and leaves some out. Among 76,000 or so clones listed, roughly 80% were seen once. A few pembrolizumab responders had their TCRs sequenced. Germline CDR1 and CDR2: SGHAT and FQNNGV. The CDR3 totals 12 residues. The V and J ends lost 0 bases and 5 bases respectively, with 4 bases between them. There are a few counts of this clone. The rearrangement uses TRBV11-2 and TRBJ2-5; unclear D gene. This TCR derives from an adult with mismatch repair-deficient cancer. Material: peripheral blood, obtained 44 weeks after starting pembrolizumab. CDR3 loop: CASSLDDETQYF. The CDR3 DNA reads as TGTGCCAGCAGCTTAGATGACGAGACCCAGTACTTC.